This passage covers 27 T cell receptor beta chains from one sample sequenced in a study of response to subunit inactivated influenza vaccine. TCRdb used MiXCR to reprocess the RT-PCR reads, holding one entry per CDR3 protein. In the table there are more than 150,000 distinct CDR3 sequences, about 10% of which are singletons. Sequences were derived from CD8+ T cells sorted from PBMCs, sampled about 23 months after vaccination. These receptors all come from a man in his fifties or sixties who received an inactivated influenza vaccine.

The V and J genes are TRBV7-2 and TRBJ2-2; 11 bases are shared with TRBD2. After removal of 3 bases from V and 8 bases from J, the junction contained 8 bases not matched to a gene. Germline V CDR1 and CDR2: SGHTA, FQGNSA. The CDR3 runs 16 residues. The CDR3 here is CASSLPGLAVIGELFF. The CDR3 DNA sequence: TGTGCCAGCAGCTTGCCGGGACTAGCGGTGATTGGGGAGCTGTTTTTT.

This clonotype appeared a few times. V and J are TRBV3-1 and TRBJ2-3; D is tentatively TRBD1 or TRBD2 (5 bases each). CDR1 and CDR2 (germline): LGHDT, YNNKEL (reference sequence). V was pared by 0 bases and J by 0 bases, with 10 bases between. The length of the CDR3 is 16 residues. This chain's CDR3 is CASSQDLWGSTDTQYF. As DNA, the CDR3 is TGTGCCAGCAGCCAAGATCTGTGGGGGAGCACAGATACGCAGTATTTT.

In regard to this clonotype: This CDR3 is missing its conserved last phenylalanine or tryptophan, likely due to a read error. The DNA for the CDR3 is TGCGCCAGCAGCTGGGGACTAGCGGCCCCTGAGCAGTTCTCC. Its protein is CASSWGLAAPEQFS. The chain is built from TRBV5-1 and TRBJ2-1; TRBD2 matches at 11 bases. CDR1 and CDR2 from the germline V gene are SGHRS and YFSETQ. The CDR3 is made up of 14 amino acids. V lost 3 bases and J lost 9; bases outside the gene matches: 5.

There are many counts of this clonotype. The chain has TRBV7-6 and TRBJ2-3; 7 bases align to TRBD2. The V gene's germline CDR1 is SGHVS and CDR2 FNYEAQ. The CDR3 is 18 amino acids. The J segment lost 2 bases and the V segment lost 2 bases, leaving 13 bases of the junction unmatched. The CDR3, as DNA: TGTGCCAGCAGCTTACTAGCGGAGGCCACTTACTTCACAGATACGCAGTATTTT. As protein: CASSLLAEATYFTDTQYF.

This clonotype was recorded many times. This chain joins TRBV29-1 and TRBJ2-7; TRBD1 might be the D (5 bases). Trimming stripped 4 bases from V and 3 bases from J, with 13 bases between. Germline CDR1 and CDR2: SQVTM and ANQGSEA. CDR3 length: 13 residues. In DNA, the CDR3 is TGCAGCGTTGGTGAAGGGGTGTACTACGAGCAGTACTTC. Amino acid sequence: CSVGEGVYYEQYF.

The CDR3 bases are TGTGCCAGCAGTTCTAGCACCGTCTCCTACGAGCAGTACTTC. It encodes CASSSSTVSYEQYF. The chain has TRBV6-5 and TRBJ2-7, with D perhaps matching TRBD2 (5 bases). Trimming cost V 4 bases and J 0 bases, with 10 bases left between them. Germline V CDR1 and CDR2: MNHEY, SVGAGI. This CDR3 comprises 14 residues.

This sequence joins TRBV15 and TRBJ2-3; 9 bases are a match to TRBD1. Germline CDR1 reads LNHNV; CDR2 reads YYDKDF (reference sequence). V was clipped by 8 bases and J by 3 bases; unmatched bases: 3. The CDR3 contains 13 residues. As DNA, the CDR3 is TGTGCCACCGGGGGACAGGGAACAGATACGCAGTATTTT. It yields the protein CATGGQGTDTQYF.

This clonotype showed up just a few times. J is TRBJ2-3 and V is TRBV12-3 or TRBV12-4; TRBD1 is a possible D gene (6 bases). V was clipped by 4 bases and J by 6 bases, with 8 bases between them. This CDR3 comprises 12 residues. The CDR3 reads CASSSRGDTQYF. The CDR3 DNA follows: TGTGCCAGCAGTTCAAGGGGGGATACGCAGTATTTT.

This clonotype was seen at least ten times. V and J are TRBV3-1 and TRBJ2-1, with D maybe TRBD1 (5 bases). The CDR3 is made up of 13 amino acids. Germline values: CDR1 LGHDT, CDR2 YNNKEL (reference sequence). V lost 3 bases, J lost 5 bases, and 8 bases lay in between. CDR3 in amino acids: CASSQAGNNEQFF. The CDR3 DNA reads TGTGCCAGCAGCCAGGCAGGGAACAATGAGCAGTTCTTC.

The rearrangement joins TRBV12-3 or TRBV12-4 to TRBJ2-5, with a possible D match to TRBD1 (5 bases). The CDR3 is 12 residues long. V was shortened by 4 bases and J by 5 bases, with 8 bases between the two germline ends. CDR3 loop: CASSSGCETQYF. The CDR3 DNA reads TGTGCCAGCAGTTCAGGGTGCGAGACCCAGTACTTC.

This clonotype has just a few counts. The V and J genes are TRBV27 and TRBJ2-1; tentatively, D is TRBD1 (5 bases). CDR1 MNHEY and CDR2 SMNVEV come from the germline V gene (reference sequence). The CDR3 extends over 16 amino acids. V was pared by 3 bases and J by 5 bases, with 17 bases between. The CDR3 protein is CASSFIGATLHNEQFF. The CDR3 nucleotides read TGTGCCAGCAGTTTCATAGGGGCCACTCTACACAATGAGCAGTTCTTC.

There are a few counts of this clonotype. The CDR3: CASSRLVGYEQYF. DNA of the CDR3: TGTGCCAGCAGCCGATTAGTGGGTTACGAGCAGTACTTC. The V and J genes are TRBV7-9 and TRBJ2-7, with D uncertain. Germline V gives CDR1 SEHNR, CDR2 FQNEAQ (reference sequence). The V gene lost 5 bases and the J gene lost 4 bases, with 12 bases spanning the gap. This CDR3 comprises 13 residues.

The chain carries TRBV10-3 and TRBJ2-3; D possibly corresponds to TRBD2 (5 bases). This CDR3 region has 18 residues. Trimming cost V 0 bases and J 0 bases, with 16 bases left between them. Germline V lookup: CDR1 ENHRY, CDR2 SYGVKD. The CDR3 sequence is CAISESPRVASSTDTQYF. The CDR3 DNA sequence: TGTGCCATCAGTGAGTCGCCGAGGGTTGCGTCTAGCACAGATACGCAGTATTTT.

The chain carries TRBV7-8 and TRBJ2-6; TRBD2 aligns across 7 bases. J was trimmed by 0 bases and V by 11 bases; bases with no gene match: 13. The CDR3 loop spans 17 amino acids. The germline V gene encodes CDR1 SGHVS and CDR2 FQNEAQ. The chain's CDR3 is CALNERDAHSGANVLTF. The CDR3 DNA follows: TGTGCCCTCAACGAGCGGGATGCGCACTCTGGGGCCAACGTCCTGACTTTC.

The chain recombines TRBV14 with TRBJ2-3; a possible D gene is TRBD1 (6 bases). CDR1 is SGHDN, CDR2 FVKESK, per germline. CDR3 length: 14 amino acids. V dropped 3 bases and J dropped 2 bases, with 9 bases sitting between them. CDR3 region: CASSQGTTTDTQYF. As DNA, the CDR3 is TGTGCCAGCAGCCAGGGGACAACCACAGATACGCAGTATTTT. Looking up the rest from reference TRBV14 and TRBJ2-3 gives the full variable domain: EAGVTQFPSHSVIEKGQTVTLRCDPISGHDNLYWYRRVMGKEIKFLLHFVKESKQDESGMPNNRFLAERTGGTYSTLKVQPAELEDSGVYFCASSQGTTTDTQYFGPGTRLTVL.

Many counts were recorded for this clonotype. The V and J genes are TRBV27 and TRBJ2-6, with D perhaps matching TRBD1 (6 bases). Trimming removed 3 bases from V and 2 bases from J, with 8 bases in between. The CDR3 contains 15 residues. Germline-derived CDR1 and CDR2 are MNHEY and SMNVEV (reference sequence). The CDR3 region is CASSFTGTGANVLTF. The CDR3 DNA reads as TGTGCCAGCAGTTTCACAGGGACTGGGGCCAACGTCCTGACTTTC. The variable domain in full, completed from reference TRBV27 and TRBJ2-6, reads EAQVTQNPRYLITVTGKKLTVTCSQNMNHEYMSWYRQDPGLGLRQIYYSMNVEVTDKGDVPEGYKVSRKEKRNFPLILESPSPNQTSLYFCASSFTGTGANVLTFGAGSRLTVL.

On this clonotype: Since a much larger clone is just one base distant, this may be a read error. This chain connects TRBV29-1 to TRBJ2-7; D could derive from TRBD1 or TRBD2 (5 bases each). The CDR3 spans 13 residues. Germline-derived CDR1 and CDR2 are SQVTM and ANQGSEA. The CDR3 DNA is TGCGGCGTTGAAGTGAGGGGTCGGTACGAGCAGTACTTC. Residues: CGVEVRGRYEQYF.

This clonotype was seen at least ten times. This rearrangement joins TRBV29-1 to TRBJ2-3; D is unclear. Per germline, CDR1 SQVTM and CDR2 ANQGSEA. Trimming stripped 4 bases from V and 6 bases from J, with 8 bases between. The CDR3 has 11 amino acids. CDR3: CSVGPGDTQYF. The CDR3 nucleotides read TGCAGCGTTGGCCCAGGCGATACGCAGTATTTT.

The chain links TRBV18 to TRBJ1-1; TRBD1 might be the D (6 bases). The V end was cut by 3 bases, the J end by 10 bases, with 24 bases between. There are 16 residues in the CDR3. Germline V gene lookup returns CDR1 KGHSH and CDR2 LQKENI. DNA of the CDR3: TGTGCCAGCTCACCCCACCCATGGGACACTGAAGTGCCAGCTTTCTTT. This gives the protein CASSPHPWDTEVPAFF.

This clonotype was counted a few times. The V and J genes are TRBV7-9 and TRBJ2-1; tentative D call: TRBD1 (5 bases). V was pared by 4 bases and J by 7 bases, with 17 bases between. Looked up from germline, CDR1 is SEHNR and CDR2 is FQNEAQ (reference sequence). The CDR3 is 15 amino acids. CDR3 sequence: CASSYSRELRNEQFF. Here the CDR3 DNA reads TGTGCCAGCAGCTACTCCAGGGAACTGAGGAATGAGCAGTTCTTC.

This clonotype has a handful of counts. V and J are TRBV13 and TRBJ2-1; 7 nucleotides agree with TRBD2. Germline lookup yields CDR1 PRHDT and CDR2 FYEKMQ (reference sequence). The CDR3 runs 15 residues. V shed 7 bases and J 5 bases; nucleotides not matched to a gene: 11. Here the CDR3 reads CASTYGLADHNEQFF. The CDR3 nucleotides are TGTGCCAGCACCTACGGGCTAGCGGACCACAATGAGCAGTTCTTC. Full variable domain (rest looked up from reference TRBV13 and TRBJ2-1): AAGVIQSPRHLIKEKRETATLKCYPIPRHDTVYWYQQGPGQDPQFLISFYEKMQSDKGSIPDRFSAQQFSDYHSELNMSSLELGDSALYFCASTYGLADHNEQFFGPGTRLTVL.

This clonotype was found many times. DNA for the CDR3: TGTGCCACCAGCAAACTAGAACTAGCAGCGGGTGAGCAGTTCTTC. It is translated as CATSKLELAAGEQFF. The chain has TRBV15 and TRBJ2-1, with D possibly matching TRBD2 (6 bases). The CDR3 consists of 15 residues. In germline, CDR1 is LNHNV, CDR2 YYDKDF (reference sequence). V shed 4 bases and J shed 9 bases, with 19 bases lying between them. Drawing the rest from reference TRBV15 and TRBJ2-1, the complete variable domain is DAMVIQNPRYQVTQFGKPVTLSCSQTLNHNVMYWYQQKSSQAPKLLFHYYDKDFNNEADTPDNFQSRRPNTSFCFLDIRSPGLGDTAMYLCATSKLELAAGEQFFGPGTRLTVL.

This clonotype was recorded a few times. This chain links TRBV4-1 with TRBJ1-2, with D tentatively TRBD1 (6 bases). V was pared by 4 bases and J by 4 bases, with 16 bases between. The germline V gene has CDR1 MGHRA and CDR2 YSYEKL. The CDR3 sequence is 15 residues long. This CDR3 reads CASSPSQGISYGYTF. The CDR3 nucleotides are TGCGCCAGCAGCCCCTCACAGGGAATCAGCTATGGCTACACCTTC.

This chain connects TRBV9 to TRBJ2-2; D is perhaps TRBD1 (6 bases). Germline V gene sequence: CDR1 SGDLS, CDR2 YYNGEE. V gave up 3 bases and J gave up 5 bases, with 17 bases separating them. This CDR3 has 16 amino acids. The CDR3 loop reads CASSARDNHFTGELFF. CDR3 nucleotides: TGTGCCAGCAGCGCCCGGGACAATCATTTTACCGGGGAGCTGTTTTTT.

V gene TRBV6-6 combines with J gene TRBJ2-3; no reliable D call. The V end was cut by 3 bases, the J end by 8 bases, with 6 bases between. This CDR3 contains 11 residues. Germline V gene data show CDR1 as MNHNY and CDR2 as SVGAGI (reference sequence). CDR3 residues: CASSYSGTQYF. The CDR3 bases are TGTGCCAGCAGTTATTCCGGTACGCAGTATTTT.

This clonotype was seen more than once but under ten times. The chain links TRBV20-1 to TRBJ2-1; 9 positions agree with TRBD2. V was pared by 0 bases and J by 4 bases, with 7 bases of the junction left unmatched. There are 16 residues in the CDR3. Germline CDR1 is DFQATT and CDR2 is SNEGSKA (reference sequence). Here the CDR3 reads CSARDQLAGEYNEQFF. The CDR3 nucleotides are TGCAGTGCTAGAGATCAACTAGCGGGCGAATACAATGAGCAGTTCTTC.

This clonotype came up many times. The chain uses TRBV18 and TRBJ2-7; no definite D call. V was clipped by 5 bases and J by 3 bases, with 8 bases between them. CDR3 length: 12 residues. Germline CDR1 reads KGHSH; CDR2 reads LQKENI. The CDR3 DNA reads as TGTGCCAGCTCATCCTCTGACTACGAGCAGTACTTC. Translating it yields CASSSSDYEQYF.